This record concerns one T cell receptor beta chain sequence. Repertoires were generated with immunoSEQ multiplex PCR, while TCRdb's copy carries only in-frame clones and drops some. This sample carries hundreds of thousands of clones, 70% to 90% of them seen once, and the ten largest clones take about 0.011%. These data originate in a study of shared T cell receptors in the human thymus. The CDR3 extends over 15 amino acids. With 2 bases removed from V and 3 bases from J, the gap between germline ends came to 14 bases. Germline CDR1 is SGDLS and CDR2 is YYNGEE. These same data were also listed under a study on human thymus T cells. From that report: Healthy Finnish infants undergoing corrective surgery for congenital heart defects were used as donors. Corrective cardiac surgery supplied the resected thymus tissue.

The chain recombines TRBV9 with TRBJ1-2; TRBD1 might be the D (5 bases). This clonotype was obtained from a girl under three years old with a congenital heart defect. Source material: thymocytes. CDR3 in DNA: TGTGCCAGCAGCGTTGCAGGAGGGGAAGACTATGGCTACACCTTC. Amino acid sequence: CASSVAGGEDYGYTF.